This T cell receptor (beta chain) was obtained from a study of T-cell memory formation after mild COVID-19. Study-wide results and caveats: Whether day 37 second-wave clones are SARS-CoV-2-specific was not confirmed.

A single record per CDR3 protein comes from TCRdb applying MiXCR to the 5' RACE reads. The table lists fewer than 150,000 distinct CDR3 sequences, 15% to 20% of them singletons. This clonotype was detected many times. Its specificity is unknown. Germline CDR1 is SGHVS and CDR2 is FQNEAQ. CDR3 length: 16 residues. Trimming at V came to 6 bases and at J to 0 bases, leaving 7 bases not matched to a gene. This receptor was identified in a man between 18 and 29 years old who had mild COVID-19 (a few samples of this study predate the infection). Cell type and time point are not known. Sequencing was performed on PBMCs or a T cell subset sorted from them (not recorded which). The J gene is TRBJ2-1, the V gene TRBV7-8; TRBD2 aligns across 8 bases. The CDR3 nucleotides are TGTGCCAGCAGAGGAACTAGCGGTAGCTCCTACAATGAGCAGTTCTTC. It encodes CASRGTSGSSYNEQFF.